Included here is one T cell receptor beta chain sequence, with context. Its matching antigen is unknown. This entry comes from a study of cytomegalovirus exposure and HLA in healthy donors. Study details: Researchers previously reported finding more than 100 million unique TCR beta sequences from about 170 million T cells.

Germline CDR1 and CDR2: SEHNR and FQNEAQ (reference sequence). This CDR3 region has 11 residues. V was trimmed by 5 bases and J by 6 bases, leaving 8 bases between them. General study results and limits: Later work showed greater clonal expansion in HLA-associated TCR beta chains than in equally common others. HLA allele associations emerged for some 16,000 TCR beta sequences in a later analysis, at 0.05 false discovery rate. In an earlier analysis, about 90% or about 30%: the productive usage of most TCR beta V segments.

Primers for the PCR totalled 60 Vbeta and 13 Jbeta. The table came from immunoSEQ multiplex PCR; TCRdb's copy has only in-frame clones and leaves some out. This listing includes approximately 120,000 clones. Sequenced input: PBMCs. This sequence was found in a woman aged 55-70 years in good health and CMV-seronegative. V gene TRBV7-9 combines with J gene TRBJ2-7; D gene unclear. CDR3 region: CASSATSEQYF. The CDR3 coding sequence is TGTGCCAGCAGCGCCACTTCCGAGCAGTACTTC.